The sequence of this TCR beta chain was determined in a study of early T cells in non-severe SARS-CoV-2 infection. Study in general: From unsorted whole blood, bulk RNA was sequenced, and the chains remained unpaired. Study-level results: Using VDJdb, the matching emphasized anti-spike CD8 responses while missing private and CD4 specificities.

This clonotype was recorded many times. Its target is unknown. Researchers tagged individual cDNA molecules with unique molecular identifiers. TCRdb fed the 5' RACE reads into MiXCR, producing one record per CDR3 protein. The table shows about 31,000 distinct CDR3 sequences, with around 6.9% occurring only once. The V gene lost 3 bases and the J gene lost 4 bases, with 7 bases spanning the gap. This CDR3 comprises 12 residues. The chain has TRBV12-3 or TRBV12-4 and TRBJ2-7; no firm D call. Specimen: whole blood, collected at baseline. The receptor was derived from an adult who was a healthcare worker with PCR-confirmed SARS-CoV-2 infection or an uninfected control (not recorded which). The CDR3 DNA sequence: TGTGCCAGCAGTTTCAGCCGGTACGAGCAGTACGTC. Translation: CASSFSRYEQYV.